This TCR beta chain was recovered during a study of T cells after yellow fever vaccination. Findings of the study overall: Sorted repertoires could include abundant contaminating clonotypes from bulk cells.

The germline CDR1 and CDR2 sequences are DFQATT and SNEGSKA (reference sequence). The V and J ends lost 3 bases and 0 bases respectively, with 12 bases between them. The CDR3 spans 14 residues. This clonotype was counted only a few times. TCRdb reprocessed the 5' RACE reads with MiXCR, giving one entry per CDR3 protein. The sample holds roughly 94,000 distinct CDR3 sequences, 7.5% to 10% seen once. This TCR was recovered from a man younger than 30 who received the YFV17D yellow fever vaccine. The specimen comprised CD8+ T cells not binding an NS4B(214-222) dextramer, sorted from PBMCs, sampled roughly 14 days after the first yellow fever vaccination. The J gene is TRBJ2-7, the V gene TRBV20-1; D not resolved. This CDR3 reads CSASTSENSYEQYF. CDR3 in DNA: TGCAGTGCTAGTACTTCTGAGAACTCCTACGAGCAGTACTTC.